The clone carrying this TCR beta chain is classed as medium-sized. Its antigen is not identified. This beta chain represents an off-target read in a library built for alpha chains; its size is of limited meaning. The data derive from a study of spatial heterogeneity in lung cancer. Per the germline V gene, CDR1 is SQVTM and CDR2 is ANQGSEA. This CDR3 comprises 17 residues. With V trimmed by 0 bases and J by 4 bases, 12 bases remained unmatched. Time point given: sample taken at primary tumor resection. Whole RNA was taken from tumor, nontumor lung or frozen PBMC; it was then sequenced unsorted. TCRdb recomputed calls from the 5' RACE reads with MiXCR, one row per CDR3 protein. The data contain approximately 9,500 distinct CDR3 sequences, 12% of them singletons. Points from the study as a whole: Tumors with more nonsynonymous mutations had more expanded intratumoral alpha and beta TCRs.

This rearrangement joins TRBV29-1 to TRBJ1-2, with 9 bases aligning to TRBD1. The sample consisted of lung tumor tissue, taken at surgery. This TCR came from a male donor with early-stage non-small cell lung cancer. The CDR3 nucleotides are TGCAGCGTTGAAGATTGGATGCCAAAGACAGGGGGCTATGGCTACACCTTC. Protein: CSVEDWMPKTGGYGYTF. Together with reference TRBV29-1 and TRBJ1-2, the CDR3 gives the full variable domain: SAVISQKPSRDICQRGTSLTIQCQVDSQVTMMFWYRQQPGQSLTLIATANQGSEATYESGFVIDKFPISRPNLTFSTLTVSNMSPEDSSIYLCSVEDWMPKTGGYGYTFGSGTRLTVV.